The 9 T cell receptor beta chains listed next were all sequenced from one sample in a study of T-cell reconstitution after alpha-beta-depleted transplantation in children. Library preparation (for TCRbeta) was performed with unique molecular identifiers. One entry per CDR3 protein results from TCRdb running MiXCR on the PCR reads. The data show roughly 100,000 distinct CDR3 sequences, 4.5% to 7.5% seen once. Sample: PBMCs, mostly from graft donor cells, taken 60 days after TCRalphabeta/CD19-depleted stem cell transplant. The receptors derive from a female patient aged 2-9 years who had a stem cell transplant for Fanconi anemia, so the T cells may come from the graft donor.

This clonotype was detected many times. V and J are TRBV7-9 and TRBJ1-1, with D hard to call. Looked up from germline, CDR1 is SEHNR and CDR2 is FQNEAQ (reference sequence). There are 14 residues in the CDR3. V was cut by 4 bases and J by 4 bases, with 13 bases left in between. The CDR3 bases are TGTGCCAGCAGCTCACGGGATAAGGGCACTGAAGCTTTCTTT. As protein: CASSSRDKGTEAFF.

This clonotype was seen ten or more times. The chain joins TRBV20-1 to TRBJ2-1, with 7 nucleotides matching TRBD1. Looked up from germline, CDR1 is DFQATT and CDR2 is SNEGSKA (reference sequence). Trimming took 6 bases from V and 7 from J; bases not matched to a gene: 12. The CDR3 runs 14 residues. DNA of the CDR3: TGCAGTGCCGCCTTACAGGGGATTCGGAATGAGCAGTTCTTC. Its translation: CSAALQGIRNEQFF.

Many counts were recorded for this clonotype. The rearrangement joins TRBV25-1 to TRBJ2-7; D is unclear. Germline-derived CDR1 and CDR2 are MGHDK and SYGVNS. CDR3 size: 14 residues. V was shortened by 4 bases and J by 2 bases, with 12 bases between the two germline ends. CDR3 protein: CASSGQTRAYEQYF. CDR3 in DNA: TGTGCCAGCAGTGGGCAGACACGCGCCTACGAGCAGTACTTC.

This clonotype was observed at least ten times. The V call is TRBV28, the J call TRBJ2-1; TRBD2 matches at 7 bases. Germline CDR1 and CDR2: MDHEN and SYDVKM. V lost 4 bases to trimming and J lost 2 bases; unmatched junction nucleotides: 5. This CDR3 is built from 15 residues. The CDR3 here is CASSSPGRAYNEQFF. CDR3 nucleotide sequence: TGTGCCAGCAGTTCCCCGGGGAGGGCCTACAATGAGCAGTTCTTC.

This clonotype has a count of ten or more. This chain links TRBV7-9 with TRBJ2-1; a possible D gene is TRBD2 (6 bases). V was cut by 5 bases and J by 6 bases, with 23 bases left in between. CDR1 is SEHNR, CDR2 FQNEAQ, per germline (reference sequence). The CDR3 loop spans 17 amino acids. The CDR3 sequence: CASSNTGRWGSGNEQFF. The CDR3 DNA reads TGTGCCAGCAGCAATACCGGGAGATGGGGATCGGGCAATGAGCAGTTCTTC.

This clonotype was counted a few times. The chain uses TRBV20-1 and TRBJ2-1; no clear D gene. CDR1 and CDR2 (germline): DFQATT, SNEGSKA (reference sequence). The CDR3 has 14 amino acids. V was cut by 6 bases and J by 7 bases, with 19 bases left in between. The CDR3 here is CSALEWALANEQFF. The CDR3 nucleotides are TGCAGTGCCCTGGAGTGGGCCCTTGCGAATGAGCAGTTCTTC.

In its sample, this clonotype was seen many times. The V call is TRBV3-1, the J call TRBJ1-1, with D maybe TRBD1 (6 bases). This CDR3 spans 14 amino acids. Trimming shortened V by 5 bases and J by 5 bases, and 15 bases separated the two germline ends. CDR1 LGHDT and CDR2 YNNKEL come from the germline V gene (reference sequence). CDR3 region: CASSISPGVTEAFF. The CDR3 DNA reads TGTGCCAGCAGCATCTCACCAGGGGTTACTGAAGCTTTCTTT.

This clonotype was seen more than once but under ten times. V and J are TRBV20-1 and TRBJ2-2; D is uncertain. V was trimmed by 3 bases and J by 1 base, leaving 3 bases between them. The germline CDR1 and CDR2 sequences are DFQATT and SNEGSKA (reference sequence). CDR3 length equals 12 residues. In DNA form, the CDR3 reads TGCAGTGCTAGGGGGAACACCGGGGAGCTGTTTTTT. Its protein product is CSARGNTGELFF.

This clonotype came up many times. The J gene is TRBJ2-5, the V gene TRBV6-5; unclear D gene. The CDR3 has 14 amino acids. The germline V gene encodes CDR1 MNHEY and CDR2 SVGAGI. Trimming cost V 3 bases and J 2 bases, with 10 bases left between them. This CDR3 reads CASSYTAAQETQYF. The CDR3 DNA follows: TGTGCCAGCAGTTATACGGCAGCTCAAGAGACCCAGTACTTC.